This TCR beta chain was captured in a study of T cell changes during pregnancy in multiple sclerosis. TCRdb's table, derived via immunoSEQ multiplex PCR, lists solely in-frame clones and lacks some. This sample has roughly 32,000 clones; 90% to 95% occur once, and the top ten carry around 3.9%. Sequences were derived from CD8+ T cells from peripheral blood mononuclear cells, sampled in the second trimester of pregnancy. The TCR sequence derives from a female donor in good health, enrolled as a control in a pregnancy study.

CDR3 sequence: CSARDNYEQYF. The DNA of the CDR3 is TGCAGTGCTAGAGACAACTACGAGCAGTACTTC. The chain employs TRBV20-1 and TRBJ2-7; D ambiguous. Trimming pared 0 bases from V and 3 bases from J, leaving 3 bases between. This CDR3 spans 11 amino acids. Germline V CDR1 and CDR2: DFQATT, SNEGSKA (reference sequence).